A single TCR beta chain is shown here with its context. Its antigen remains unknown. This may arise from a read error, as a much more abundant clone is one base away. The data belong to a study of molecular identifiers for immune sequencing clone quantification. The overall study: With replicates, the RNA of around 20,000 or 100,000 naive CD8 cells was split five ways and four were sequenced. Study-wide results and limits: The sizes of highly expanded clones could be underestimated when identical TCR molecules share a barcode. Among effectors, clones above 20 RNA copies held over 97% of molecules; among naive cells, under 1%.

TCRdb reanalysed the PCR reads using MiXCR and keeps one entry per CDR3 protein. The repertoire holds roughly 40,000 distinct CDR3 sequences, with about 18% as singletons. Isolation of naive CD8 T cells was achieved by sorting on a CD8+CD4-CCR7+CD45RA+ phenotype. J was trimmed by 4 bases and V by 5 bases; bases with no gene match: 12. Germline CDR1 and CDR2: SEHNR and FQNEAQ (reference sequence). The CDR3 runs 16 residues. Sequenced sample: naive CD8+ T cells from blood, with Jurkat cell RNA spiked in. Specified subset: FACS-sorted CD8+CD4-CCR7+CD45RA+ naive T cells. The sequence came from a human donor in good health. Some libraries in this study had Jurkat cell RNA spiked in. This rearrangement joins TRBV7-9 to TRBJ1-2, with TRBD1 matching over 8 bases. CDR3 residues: CASSPDRADARYGYTF. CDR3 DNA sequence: TGTGCCAGCAGCCCGGACAGGGCCGACGCCCGCTATGGCTACACCTTC.